This T cell receptor beta chain emerged from a study of identical twins. In TCRdb, the 5' RACE reads were re-called with MiXCR into one record per CDR3 protein. Seen here are about 720,000 distinct CDR3 sequences, approximately 18% observed once, and the top ten hold under 15%. Germline values: CDR1 SGHVS, CDR2 FQNEAQ. This CDR3 comprises 16 residues. The junction had 11 bases not matched to a gene; V was cut back by 5 bases and J by 4 bases. The data also belong to a second study, concerning T cells expressing NK-cell markers. Turning to that study: For about six donors, the dominant NKG2C+ clonotypes made up about 1.0-8% of their CD8+ T cells.

This rearrangement joins TRBV7-8 to TRBJ2-1; 7 nucleotides align to TRBD2. The clonotype was recovered from a woman under 30 in good health. Sequenced: PBMCs. The CDR3 DNA reads as TGTGCCAGCAGCCAAATAGCGGGCCTAATATACAATGAGCAGTTCTTC. Amino acids: CASSQIAGLIYNEQFF.